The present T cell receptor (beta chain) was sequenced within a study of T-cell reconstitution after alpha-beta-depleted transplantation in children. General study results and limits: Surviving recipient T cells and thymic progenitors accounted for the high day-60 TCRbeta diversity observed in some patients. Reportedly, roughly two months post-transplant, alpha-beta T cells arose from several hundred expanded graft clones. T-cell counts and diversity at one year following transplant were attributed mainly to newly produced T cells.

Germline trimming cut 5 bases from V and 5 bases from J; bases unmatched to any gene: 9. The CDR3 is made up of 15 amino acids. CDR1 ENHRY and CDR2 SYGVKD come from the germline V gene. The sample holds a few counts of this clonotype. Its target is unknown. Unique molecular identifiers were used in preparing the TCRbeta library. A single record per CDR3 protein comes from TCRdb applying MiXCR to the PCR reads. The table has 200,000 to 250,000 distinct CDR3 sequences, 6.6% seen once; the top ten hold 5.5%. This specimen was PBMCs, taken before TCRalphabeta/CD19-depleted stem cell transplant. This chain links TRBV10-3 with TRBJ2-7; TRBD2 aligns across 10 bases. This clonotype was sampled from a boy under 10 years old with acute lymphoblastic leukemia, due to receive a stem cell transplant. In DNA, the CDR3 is TGTGCCATCAGTCAAAATAGCGGGGGGTCCCACGAGCAGTACTTC. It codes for CAISQNSGGSHEQYF.